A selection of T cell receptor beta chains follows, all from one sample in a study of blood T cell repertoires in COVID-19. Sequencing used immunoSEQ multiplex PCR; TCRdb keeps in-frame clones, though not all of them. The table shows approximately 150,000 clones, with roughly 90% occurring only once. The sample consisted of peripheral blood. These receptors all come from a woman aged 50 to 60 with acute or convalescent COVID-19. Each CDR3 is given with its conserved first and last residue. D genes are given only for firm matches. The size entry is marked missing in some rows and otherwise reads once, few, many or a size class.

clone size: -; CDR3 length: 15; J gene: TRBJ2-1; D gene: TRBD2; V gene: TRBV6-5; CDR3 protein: CASSRGGRTYNEQFF; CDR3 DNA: TGTGCCAGCAGCCGCGGGGGGCGGACCTACAATGAGCAGTTCTTC
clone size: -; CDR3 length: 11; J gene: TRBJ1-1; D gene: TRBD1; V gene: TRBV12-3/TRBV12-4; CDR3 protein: CASTMTGSAFF; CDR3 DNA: TGTGCCAGCACCATGACAGGGTCGGCTTTCTTT
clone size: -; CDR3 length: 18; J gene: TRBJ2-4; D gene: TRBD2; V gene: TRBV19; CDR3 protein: CASSVGLAGVVTKNIQYF; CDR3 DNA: TGTGCCAGTAGTGTTGGACTAGCGGGAGTAGTGACCAAAAACATTCAGTACTTC
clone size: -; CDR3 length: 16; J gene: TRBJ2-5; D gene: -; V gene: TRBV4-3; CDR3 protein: CASSQREFGGGETQYF; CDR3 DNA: TGCGCCAGCAGCCAACGTGAGTTCGGGGGAGGAGAGACCCAGTACTTC
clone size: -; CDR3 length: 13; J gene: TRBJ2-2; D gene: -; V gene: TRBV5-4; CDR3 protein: CASSFSRTGELFF; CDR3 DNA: TGTGCCAGCAGCTTCTCGCGTACCGGGGAGCTGTTTTTT
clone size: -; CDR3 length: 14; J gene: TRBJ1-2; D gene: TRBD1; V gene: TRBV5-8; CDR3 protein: CASSKEQGGYGYTF; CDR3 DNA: TGTGCCAGCAGCAAGGAACAGGGGGGATATGGCTACACCTTC
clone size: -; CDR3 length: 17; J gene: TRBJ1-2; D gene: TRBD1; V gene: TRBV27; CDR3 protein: CASSFLQTGASVYGYTF; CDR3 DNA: TGTGCCAGCAGTTTTTTACAGACAGGGGCGTCCGTGTATGGCTACACCTTC
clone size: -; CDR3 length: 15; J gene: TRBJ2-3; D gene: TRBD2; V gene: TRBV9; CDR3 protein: CASSGTSGGADTQYF; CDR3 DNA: TGTGCCAGCAGTGGCACTAGCGGGGGGGCCGATACGCAGTATTTT
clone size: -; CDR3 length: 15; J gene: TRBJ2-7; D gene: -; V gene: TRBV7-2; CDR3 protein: CASSWKVGGFDEQYF; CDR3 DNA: TGTGCCAGCAGCTGGAAGGTCGGAGGGTTCGACGAGCAGTACTTC
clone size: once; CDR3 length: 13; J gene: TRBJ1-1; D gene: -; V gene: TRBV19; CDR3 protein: CATKGGANTEAFF; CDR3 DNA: TGTGCCACGAAGGGGGGGGCGAACACTGAAGCTTTCTTT
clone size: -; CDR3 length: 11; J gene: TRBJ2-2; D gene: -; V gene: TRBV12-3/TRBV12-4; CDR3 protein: CASTLDGELFF; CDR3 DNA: TGTGCCAGCACCTTAGATGGGGAGCTGTTTTTT
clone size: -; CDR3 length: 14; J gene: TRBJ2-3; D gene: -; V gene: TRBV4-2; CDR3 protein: CASSQDSLENTQYF; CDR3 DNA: TGTGCCAGCAGCCAAGACTCCCTAGAAAATACGCAGTATTTT
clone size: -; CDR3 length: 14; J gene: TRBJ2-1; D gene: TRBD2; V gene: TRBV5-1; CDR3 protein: CASSMRSGGNEQFF; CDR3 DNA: TGCGCCAGCAGCATGCGTTCGGGAGGTAATGAGCAGTTCTTC
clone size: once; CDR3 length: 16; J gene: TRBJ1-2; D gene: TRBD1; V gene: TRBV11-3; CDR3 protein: CASSQTGTGLQGGYTF; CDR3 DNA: TGTGCCAGCAGTCAGACCGGGACAGGGTTACAGGGTGGCTACACCTTC